A single sample is the source of the 27 T cell receptor beta chains below, sequenced in a study of cytomegalovirus exposure and HLA in healthy donors (dated by TCRdb to 2016 to 2017). Receptors were amplified or captured by the immunoSEQ multiplex PCR assay. For the multiplex PCR, a mixture combining 60 forward primers for TCR Vbeta segments and 13 reverse primers for TCR Jbeta segments was used. Imported from immuneACCESS, the table was reduced by TCRdb to in-frame sequences with V and J called. These copies leave out some clones; in studies compared against another copy, an unresolved V gene accounts for under half, and the cause of the remainder is not known. The table for this sample lists about 67,000 clones; over 70% of them were counted only once. The ten largest make up over 7.5% of the sample. The sample taken for sequencing was PBMCs. These receptors came from a man aged 55 to 70 in good health and CMV-seropositive.

V is TRBV7-2 and J is TRBJ1-5, with a possible D match to TRBD1 (5 bases). V shed 3 bases and J shed 4 bases, with 7 bases lying between them. Germline assignment: CDR1 SGHTA and CDR2 FQGNSA. The CDR3 is 13 residues long. CDR3 sequence: CASSLTENQPQHF. CDR3 in DNA: TGTGCCAGCAGCTTGACAGAAAATCAGCCCCAGCATTTT. The full variable domain, with the rest looked up from reference TRBV7-2 and TRBJ1-5, is GAGVSQSPSNKVTEKGKDVELRCDPISGHTALYWYRQSLGQGLEFLIYFQGNSAPDKSGLPSDRFSAERTGGSVSTLTIQRTQQEDSAVYLCASSLTENQPQHFGDGTRLSIL.

On this clone: This specimen includes other DNA sequences encoding the same CDR3. V is TRBV5-1 and J is TRBJ2-7; perhaps TRBD1 as D (5 bases). This CDR3 spans 13 amino acids. CDR1 and CDR2 from the germline V gene are SGHRS and YFSETQ. With 0 bases removed from V and 2 bases from J, the gap between germline ends came to 6 bases. CDR3 DNA: TGCGCCAGCAGCTTGGAAGGGGCCTACGAGCAGTACTTC. The encoded protein is CASSLEGAYEQYF. Variable domain in full (rest from reference TRBV5-1 and TRBJ2-7): KAGVTQTPRYLIKTRGQQVTLSCSPISGHRSVSWYQQTPGQGLQFLFEYFSETQRNKGNFPGRFSGRQFSNSRSEMNVSTLELGDSALYLCASSLEGAYEQYFGPGTRLTVT.

The chain combines TRBV25-1 with TRBJ2-3, with 12 bases aligning to TRBD2. V gave up 8 bases and J gave up 5 bases; unmatched junction bases: 2. In germline, CDR1 is MGHDK, CDR2 SYGVNS. This CDR3 contains 13 residues. CDR3 sequence (DNA): TGTGCCAGCGGACTAGCGGGGATAGATACGCAGTATTTT. Its translation is CASGLAGIDTQYF.

This clone was seen a single time. The chain is built from TRBV29-1 and TRBJ1-2; D call uncertain. Germline-derived CDR1 and CDR2 are SQVTM and ANQGSEA. The CDR3 runs 9 residues. Trimming left V 5 bases short and J 12 bases short, with 10 bases between. The CDR3 sequence: CSVPASNTF. Here the CDR3 DNA reads TGCAGCGTTCCCGCAAGCAACACCTTC. The full variable domain, its missing parts supplied by reference TRBV29-1 and TRBJ1-2, is SAVISQKPSRDICQRGTSLTIQCQVDSQVTMMFWYRQQPGQSLTLIATANQGSEATYESGFVIDKFPISRPNLTFSTLTVSNMSPEDSSIYLCSVPASNTFGSGTRLTVV.

This chain joins TRBV29-1 and TRBJ1-2, with D possibly matching TRBD1 (5 bases). The CDR3 covers 15 residues. Germline assignment: CDR1 SQVTM and CDR2 ANQGSEA. V was trimmed by 0 bases and J by 2 bases, leaving 13 bases between them. The CDR3 region is CSVEDQYSGNYGYTF. The CDR3 DNA reads as TGCAGCGTTGAAGATCAATACTCAGGGAACTATGGCTACACCTTC.

The chain carries TRBV29-1 and TRBJ2-3, with 10 bases fitting TRBD2. CDR1 is SQVTM and CDR2 is ANQGSEA in the germline V gene. Losses at the gene ends were 4 bases for V and 3 bases for J; bases not matched to a gene: 25. The CDR3 covers 21 residues. The CDR3 loop is CSVGLAGALAKANKGTDTQYF. As DNA, the CDR3 is TGCAGCGTTGGCCTAGCGGGGGCTCTCGCGAAGGCCAACAAGGGGACAGATACGCAGTATTTT.

The V and J genes are TRBV6-1 and TRBJ1-2, with D unclear. The CDR3 spans 12 residues. Germline V gene data show CDR1 as MNHNS and CDR2 as SASEGT. Trimming cost V 3 bases and J 3 bases, with 5 bases left between them. CDR3 loop: CASSDSDYGYTF. CDR3 bases: TGTGCCAGCAGTGATTCTGACTATGGCTACACCTTC.

In this sample, this clone turned up a few times. The V gene is TRBV19, the J gene TRBJ2-7; 9 bases line up with TRBD2. V shed 5 bases and J 6 bases; nucleotides not matched to a gene: 2. CDR1 is LNHDA, CDR2 SQIVND, per germline (reference sequence). This CDR3 comprises 12 residues. CDR3 sequence reads: CASSPRGGEQYF. For the CDR3, the DNA is TGTGCCAGTAGTCCGCGGGGGGGCGAGCAGTACTTC. Looking up the rest from reference TRBV19 and TRBJ2-7 gives the full variable domain: DGGITQSPKYLFRKEGQNVTLSCEQNLNHDAMYWYRQDPGQGLRLIYYSQIVNDFQKGDIAEGYSVSREKKESFPLTVTSAQKNPTAFYLCASSPRGGEQYFGPGTRLTVT.

The chain uses TRBV27 and TRBJ1-1, with D possibly matching TRBD1 (5 bases). Germline V gives CDR1 MNHEY, CDR2 SMNVEV (reference sequence). V lost 1 base, J lost 1 base, and 19 bases lay in between. The CDR3 has 18 residues. CDR3: CASSLFRGSQTRNTEAFF. In nucleotides, the CDR3 is TGTGCCAGCAGTTTATTTAGGGGATCCCAGACGAGGAACACTGAAGCTTTCTTT.

About this clone itself: Compared with germline, one end of the junction differs, possibly owing to a read error. The chain carries TRBV28 and TRBJ1-2, with D possibly being TRBD1 (5 bases). This CDR3 has 14 residues. Germline V gene lookup returns CDR1 MDHEN and CDR2 SYDVKM. The CDR3 sequence: CASSLWTRDYGYTF. The DNA of the CDR3 is TGTGCCAGCAGTCTATGGACAAGGGACTATGGCTACACCTTT.

The J gene is TRBJ1-2, the V gene TRBV4-2, with 9 nucleotides matching TRBD1. Germline-derived CDR1 and CDR2 are LGHNA and YNFKEQ. The ends lost 4 bases at V and 8 bases at J; junction bases unmatched: 29. The CDR3 contains 21 residues. CDR3: CASSPTRGFSGQGLVKTGYTF. CDR3 nucleotides: TGTGCCAGCAGCCCAACGAGGGGTTTTTCGGGACAGGGACTAGTGAAAACGGGCTACACCTTC.

The chain has TRBV7-6 and TRBJ2-7; a weak D match, TRBD1 (5 bases). CDR3 length: 16 amino acids. V gave up 2 bases and J gave up 6 bases, with 20 bases separating them. In germline, CDR1 is SGHVS, CDR2 FNYEAQ. In DNA, the CDR3 is TGTGCCAGCAGCTTAAACGCGCGACAGCTAGGAAGCGAGCAGTACTTC. Protein: CASSLNARQLGSEQYF.

This chain joins TRBV5-8 and TRBJ2-5; 15 bases agree with TRBD2. Germline trimming cut 2 bases from V and 1 base from J; bases unmatched to any gene: 6. CDR1 and CDR2 from the germline V gene are SGHTS and YDEGEE. CDR3 length: 18 amino acids. Here the CDR3 DNA reads TGTGCCAGCAGCTTATCTGAGGGACTAGCGGGGGGCCAAGAGACCCAGTACTTC. This codes for CASSLSEGLAGGQETQYF.

The CDR3 sequence: CASSEDRNTEAFF. The DNA of the CDR3 is TGTGCCAGCAGTGAGGACAGAAACACTGAAGCTTTCTTT. The V and J genes are TRBV2 and TRBJ1-1; maybe TRBD1 (6 bases). Germline CDR1 SNHLY, CDR2 FYNNEI. V lost 3 bases, J lost 2 bases, and 7 bases lay in between. The CDR3 extends over 13 amino acids.

CDR3 sequence (DNA): TGTGCCAGCGGTGGCCTAGCGGGGGGGCCTGATACGCAGTATTTT. Translation gives CASGGLAGGPDTQYF. This chain links TRBV25-1 with TRBJ2-3, with 12 bases lining up with TRBD2. The CDR3 spans 15 residues. V was clipped by 8 bases and J by 6 bases; unmatched bases: 9. Germline V gene sequence: CDR1 MGHDK, CDR2 SYGVNS.

This rearrangement joins TRBV29-1 to TRBJ2-3; TRBD2 might be the D (5 bases). V lost 3 bases and J 5 bases, leaving 12 bases between the germline ends. This CDR3 spans 13 amino acids. Germline CDR1 reads SQVTM; CDR2 reads ANQGSEA. CDR3 sequence: CSVDPDLEDTQYF. DNA for the CDR3: TGCAGCGTTGATCCGGACTTGGAAGATACGCAGTATTTT.

This chain connects TRBV20-1 to TRBJ2-1; unclear D gene. Germline V gene lookup returns CDR1 DFQATT and CDR2 SNEGSKA (reference sequence). The CDR3 totals 10 residues. Trimming removed 6 bases from V and 7 bases from J, with 7 bases in between. CDR3 sequence reads: CSAHVNEQFF. The DNA of the CDR3 is TGCAGTGCCCATGTTAATGAGCAGTTCTTC.

The chain couples TRBV10-2 to TRBJ2-1, with D possibly matching TRBD2 (6 bases). CDR1 and CDR2 from the germline V gene are WSHSY and SAAADI. The CDR3 length is 15 residues. The V end lost 3 bases, the J end lost 5 bases, and 14 bases lay between the germline ends. CDR3 region: CASSDRGTLNNEQFF. The DNA for the CDR3 is TGCGCCAGCAGTGACCGGGGGACCCTGAACAATGAGCAGTTCTTC.

The genes are TRBV4-1 and TRBJ2-6, with D possibly TRBD1 on 6 matching bases. The germline V gene encodes CDR1 MGHRA and CDR2 YSYEKL. The CDR3 is 20 residues long. V was cut by 4 bases and J by 1 base, with 23 bases left in between. CDR3 sequence reads: CASSPPNAYRVRSGANVLTF. CDR3 in DNA: TGCGCCAGCAGCCCTCCAAACGCTTACAGGGTGAGGTCTGGGGCCAACGTCCTGACTTTC.

This clone has just one count. The chain couples TRBV11-3 to TRBJ2-1, with 8 bases that match TRBD2. J lost 0 bases, V lost 5 bases, and 6 bases had no gene match. Germline CDR1 SGHNT, CDR2 YENEEA. The CDR3 covers 16 residues. DNA of the CDR3: TGTGCCAGCAGCGCTGATAGCGGGATCTCCTACAATGAGCAGTTCTTC. This encodes CASSADSGISYNEQFF.

This rearrangement joins TRBV2 to TRBJ2-7; possible D gene TRBD1, 5 bases. The CDR3 runs to 17 residues. Germline CDR1 and CDR2: SNHLY and FYNNEI. V dropped 2 bases and J dropped 4 bases, with 21 bases sitting between them. CDR3: CASSERVGVLLVYEQYF. CDR3 DNA sequence: TGTGCCAGCAGTGAAAGAGTAGGGGTCCTGCTCGTATACGAGCAGTACTTC.

The chain combines TRBV5-1 with TRBJ2-3; TRBD1 matches 8 bases. The germline gives CDR1 SGHRS, CDR2 YFSETQ. CDR3 length: 15 amino acids. Trimming at V came to 7 bases and at J to 2 bases, leaving 9 bases not matched to a gene. The CDR3 loop reads CASGDRGILTDTQYF. Here the CDR3 DNA reads TGCGCCAGCGGCGACAGGGGTATCCTCACAGATACGCAGTATTTT.

This clone has only a few counts. The genes are TRBV29-1 and TRBJ1-2, with TRBD1 matching over 8 bases. Unmatched junction bases numbered 8, after V lost 4 bases and J lost 7 bases. From germline, CDR1 is SQVTM and CDR2 ANQGSEA. The CDR3 contains 13 residues. CDR3 residues: CSVVRQGASGYTF. CDR3 nucleotide sequence: TGCAGCGTTGTAAGGCAGGGGGCCTCTGGCTACACCTTC.

The chain combines TRBV9 with TRBJ2-5, with 9 bases aligning to TRBD2. The J segment lost 2 bases and the V segment lost 0 bases, leaving 14 bases of the junction unmatched. Germline lookup yields CDR1 SGDLS and CDR2 YYNGEE. This CDR3 is built from 19 residues. The CDR3 loop is CASSVGSLAGRVGQETQYF. The DNA of the CDR3 is TGTGCCAGCAGCGTAGGAAGTCTAGCGGGGAGGGTGGGGCAAGAGACCCAGTACTTC.

The chain recombines TRBV7-8 with TRBJ1-1, with unresolved D. The CDR3 runs to 14 residues. The germline gives CDR1 SGHVS, CDR2 FQNEAQ. The germline V and J ends were trimmed by 3 bases and 1 base, with 9 bases remaining between them. CDR3: CASSLTYANTEAFF. The CDR3 DNA sequence: TGTGCCAGCAGCTTGACATATGCGAACACTGAAGCTTTCTTT.

The rearrangement uses TRBV7-2 and TRBJ2-3; TRBD1 matches 7 bases. Looked up from germline, CDR1 is SGHTA and CDR2 is FQGNSA. The CDR3 runs 15 residues. Trimming took 1 base from V and 1 from J; bases not matched to a gene: 2. CDR3 region: CASSLGGQRTDTQYF. The CDR3 DNA sequence: TGTGCCAGCAGCTTAGGGGGACAGCGCACAGATACGCAGTATTTT.

The chain is built from TRBV27 and TRBJ2-6; weak D call: TRBD2 (5 bases). Germline-derived CDR1 and CDR2 are MNHEY and SMNVEV (reference sequence). The CDR3 runs 17 residues. Trimming shortened V by 6 bases and J by 6 bases, and 21 bases separated the two germline ends. Written as DNA, the CDR3 is TGTGCCAGCAGGGCAGCTCAACTCGGCCGGGAGGCCAACGTCCTGACTTTC. Translating gives CASRAAQLGREANVLTF.